The rows below give T cell receptor beta chains drawn from one sample of a study of shared clonotypes between healthy human individuals. TCRdb's copy holds only in-frame clones and misses some; the assay was immunoSEQ multiplex PCR. This sample yields over 2 million clones, of which around 93% are seen a single time; 0.3% to 0.45% belongs to the top ten. What was sequenced was naive CD4+ T cells from PBMCs. These receptors all come from a man younger than 35 in good health. Some clones in this sample may be carry-over from other donors' samples. CDR3s include the opening cysteine and the closing phenylalanine or tryptophan. The order of the fields is D gene, V gene, J gene, CDR3 protein, CDR3 DNA. The D gene is left open where the match is weak.

D gene: -; V gene: TRBV6-1; J gene: TRBJ2-2; CDR3 protein: CASTALNTGELFF; CDR3 DNA: TGTGCCAGCACGGCCCTTAACACCGGGGAGCTGTTTTTT
D gene: -; V gene: TRBV11-3; J gene: TRBJ2-2; CDR3 protein: CASSLGWDGTGELFF; CDR3 DNA: TGTGCCAGCAGCTTAGGATGGGATGGGACCGGGGAGCTGTTTTTT
D gene: -; V gene: TRBV5-6; J gene: TRBJ1-5; CDR3 protein: CASSLNRGQGPQHF; CDR3 DNA: TGTGCCAGCAGCTTGAACCGGGGTCAAGGGCCCCAGCATTTT
D gene: TRBD1; V gene: TRBV6-5; J gene: TRBJ2-7; CDR3 protein: CASSYSRGRSYEQYF; CDR3 DNA: TGTGCCAGCAGTTACTCGAGGGGGCGATCCTACGAGCAGTACTTC
D gene: -; V gene: TRBV5-1; J gene: TRBJ2-5; CDR3 protein: CASSPPLLETQYF; CDR3 DNA: TGCGCCAGCAGCCCACCGCTTCTGGAGACCCAGTACTTC
D gene: TRBD2; V gene: TRBV5-5; J gene: TRBJ2-5; CDR3 protein: CASSQQSGRAMETQYF; CDR3 DNA: TGTGCCAGCAGCCAACAGAGCGGGAGGGCCATGGAGACCCAGTACTTC
D gene: TRBD1; V gene: TRBV6-5; J gene: TRBJ1-6; CDR3 protein: CASSRDRGVSPLHF; CDR3 DNA: TGTGCCAGCAGCCGGGACAGGGGTGTATCACCCCTCCACTTT
D gene: -; V gene: TRBV11-2; J gene: TRBJ1-6; CDR3 protein: CASSLWENSPLHF; CDR3 DNA: TGTGCCAGCAGCTTATGGGAAAATTCACCCCTCCACTTT
D gene: -; V gene: TRBV9; J gene: TRBJ2-7; CDR3 protein: CASSGGENYEQYF; CDR3 DNA: TGTGCCAGCAGCGGGGGAGAAAACTACGAGCAGTACTTC
D gene: TRBD1; V gene: TRBV28; J gene: TRBJ1-2; CDR3 protein: CASKKPGGSYGYTF; CDR3 DNA: TGTGCCAGCAAGAAGCCAGGGGGCAGCTATGGCTACACCTTC